The 27 T cell receptor beta chains given below trace back to one sample, sequenced in a study of blood T cell repertoires in COVID-19 (dated by TCRdb to between 2020 and 2021). Libraries came from the immunoSEQ multiplex PCR assay. TCRdb holds this immuneACCESS table with in-frame rearrangements only. Some clones are missing; in checked studies, unresolved V genes explain under half, and the rest has no known cause. A total of about 130,000 clones appear in this sample, approximately 86% of them only once. The ten largest make up about 2.5% of the sample. Sequencing was done on a sample of PBMCs or T cells enriched from blood (not recorded which). These receptors all stem from a woman aged 45-59 years who had recovered from COVID-19.

The gene calls are TRBV4-3 and TRBJ1-2; D not resolved. V lost 4 bases and J lost 0, with 12 bases in between. Germline loops: CDR1 LGHNA, CDR2 YSLEER. This CDR3 comprises 15 residues. CDR3 sequence: CASSLYSGANYGYTF. CDR3 DNA sequence: TGCGCCAGCAGCCTATATTCCGGGGCTAACTATGGCTACACCTTC.

The chain links TRBV7-2 to TRBJ1-4; D is ambiguous. This CDR3 comprises 14 residues. Germline lookup yields CDR1 SGHTA and CDR2 FQGNSA. V dropped 5 bases and J dropped 0 bases, with 7 bases sitting between them. The CDR3 is CASSPIATNEKLFF. The CDR3 DNA is TGTGCCAGCAGCCCAATAGCAACTAATGAAAAACTGTTTTTT. Variable domain in full (rest from reference TRBV7-2 and TRBJ1-4): GAGVSQSPSNKVTEKGKDVELRCDPISGHTALYWYRQSLGQGLEFLIYFQGNSAPDKSGLPSDRFSAERTGGSVSTLTIQRTQQEDSAVYLCASSPIATNEKLFFGSGTQLSVL.

V is TRBV2 and J is TRBJ2-7, with 8 bases fitting TRBD2. The trim removed 7 bases at V and 7 bases at J, leaving 9 bases unmatched. Germline lookup yields CDR1 SNHLY and CDR2 FYNNEI. CDR3 length: 13 amino acids. CDR3 amino acids: CASTGGARREQYF. The CDR3 region has the DNA TGTGCCAGCACCGGGGGGGCTCGTCGGGAGCAGTACTTC.

This sequence joins TRBV23-1 and TRBJ1-5, with 8 positions matching TRBD1. TRBV23-1 falls under the ORF class, with uncertain function. After removal of 3 bases from V and 2 bases from J, the junction contained 6 bases not matched to a gene. The CDR3 has 16 residues. This CDR3 reads CASSQGGQVGNQPQHF. CDR3 DNA sequence: TGCGCCAGCAGTCAGGGGGGACAGGTCGGCAATCAGCCCCAGCATTTT.

The CDR3 spells CASSPVGGTGELFF. CDR3 DNA: TGCGCCAGCAGCCCCGTCGGGGGCACCGGGGAGCTGTTTTTT. The chain combines TRBV5-1 with TRBJ2-2; possibly TRBD2 for D (6 bases). The V gene's germline CDR1 is SGHRS and CDR2 YFSETQ. This CDR3 is 14 amino acids long. Trimming removed 4 bases at V and 4 bases at J, with 11 bases between.

In DNA, the CDR3 is TGTGCCAGCAGCCCCAGCGGAATGAACACTGAAGCTTTCTTT. This gives the protein CASSPSGMNTEAFF. The chain recombines TRBV2 with TRBJ1-1; D remains unclear. The V gene lost 6 bases and the J gene lost 0 bases, with 11 bases spanning the gap. The CDR3 length is 14 residues. CDR1 is SNHLY, CDR2 FYNNEI, per germline.

This clone has just one count. This chain joins TRBV6-5 and TRBJ1-3; D uncertain. The germline V and J ends were trimmed by 7 bases and 1 base, with 5 bases remaining between them. The CDR3 has 12 residues. Germline V gene sequence: CDR1 MNHEY, CDR2 SVGAGI. This chain's CDR3 is CASTTSGNTIYF. In DNA form, the CDR3 reads TGTGCCAGCACGACATCTGGAAACACCATATATTTT.

The chain is built from TRBV5-1 and TRBJ2-5, with D maybe TRBD2 (6 bases). The CDR3 spans 15 residues. V was pared by 3 bases and J by 3 bases, with 15 bases between. Germline-derived CDR1 and CDR2 are SGHRS and YFSETQ. The CDR3 DNA reads TGCGCCAGCAGCTCCACCCCGACTAGTAAAGAGACCCAGTACTTC. Translating it yields CASSSTPTSKETQYF.

This chain connects TRBV3-1 (or the pseudogene TRBV3-2) to TRBJ2-3; 7 bases agree with TRBD1. The CDR3 has 16 residues. V shed 5 bases, J shed 9 bases, and the junction held 17 bases outside the gene matches. Germline V lookup: CDR1 LGHDT, CDR2 YNNKEL (reference sequence). The CDR3 region has the DNA TGTGCCAGCAGCTTTACGACAGGGTCGGATAGGGGAACGCAGTATTTT. Amino acids: CASSFTTGSDRGTQYF.

V usage is TRBV7-2 and J usage is TRBJ2-6; no clear D. The CDR3 spans 13 residues. V lost 1 base, J lost 5 bases, and 3 bases lay in between. Germline V gene lookup returns CDR1 SGHTA and CDR2 FQGNSA. The CDR3 region is CASSLDRANVLTF. Here the CDR3 DNA reads TGTGCCAGCAGCTTAGACAGGGCCAACGTCCTGACTTTC.

This sequence joins TRBV14 and TRBJ1-1; 8 bases are a match to TRBD1. Germline assignment: CDR1 SGHDN and CDR2 FVKESK. CDR3 length: 13 amino acids. Unmatched junction bases numbered 2, after V lost 4 bases and J lost 4 bases. The CDR3 here is CASSRQGATEAFF. CDR3 sequence (DNA): TGTGCCAGCAGCCGTCAGGGGGCCACTGAAGCTTTCTTT. Filled out from reference TRBV14 and TRBJ1-1, the complete variable domain reads EAGVTQFPSHSVIEKGQTVTLRCDPISGHDNLYWYRRVMGKEIKFLLHFVKESKQDESGMPNNRFLAERTGGTYSTLKVQPAELEDSGVYFCASSRQGATEAFFGQGTRLTVV.

This clone was found a few times. This sequence joins TRBV5-1 and TRBJ1-6; the D is unclear. The CDR3 has 11 amino acids. Per germline, CDR1 SGHRS and CDR2 YFSETQ. V gave up 2 bases and J gave up 15 bases, with 9 bases separating them. CDR3: CASSFWRGLHF. As DNA, the CDR3 is TGCGCCAGCAGCTTCTGGCGGGGCCTCCACTTT.

The chain carries TRBV5-1 and TRBJ2-7, with D hard to call. Germline V gene sequence: CDR1 SGHRS, CDR2 YFSETQ. The CDR3 contains 14 residues. V lost 0 bases, J lost 2 bases, and 9 bases lay in between. CDR3 sequence: CASSLGTDTYEQYF. The CDR3 DNA sequence: TGCGCCAGCAGCTTGGGAACAGATACCTACGAGCAGTACTTC.

The chain combines TRBV24-1 with TRBJ1-2; 12 nucleotides align to TRBD1. CDR1 KGHDR and CDR2 SFDVKD come from the germline V gene. The CDR3 length is 15 residues. J gave up 3 bases and V 4 bases, and 2 bases lay outside the gene matches. The DNA for the CDR3 is TGTGCCACCAGTGACGGGACAGGGGGCGACTATGGCTACACCTTC. Translation gives CATSDGTGGDYGYTF.

The chain links TRBV2 to TRBJ1-5; the D gene is possibly TRBD1 (6 bases). V lost 4 bases and J 4 bases, leaving 17 bases between the germline ends. The CDR3 runs to 16 residues. Germline CDR1 reads SNHLY; CDR2 reads FYNNEI. CDR3 coding DNA: TGTGCCAGCAGTGGGTTTGGGACATTGCCGAATCAGCCCCAGCATTTT. Protein product: CASSGFGTLPNQPQHF.

The sample holds many counts of this clone. The chain uses TRBV10-3 and TRBJ1-3; D is unresolved. Germline lookup yields CDR1 ENHRY and CDR2 SYGVKD. Between the trimmed V and J ends, which lost 0 bases and 0 bases, there was a span of 12 bases. The CDR3 has 17 residues. Here the CDR3 reads CAISESRQFVSGNTIYF. For the CDR3, the DNA is TGTGCCATCAGTGAGTCGAGGCAGTTTGTCTCTGGAAACACCATATATTTT.

The chain joins TRBV19 to TRBJ2-2, with TRBD2 identical over 13 bases. Trimming cost V 4 bases and J 4 bases; bases outside gene matches: 3. The CDR3 is made up of 16 amino acids. CDR1 is LNHDA, CDR2 SQIVND, per germline (reference sequence). As DNA, the CDR3 is TGTGCCAGTAGTAGGACTAGCGGGGGTCTCACCGGGGAGCTGTTTTTT. Residues: CASSRTSGGLTGELFF. Using reference TRBV19 and TRBJ2-2 for the parts outside the CDR3, the full variable domain is DGGITQSPKYLFRKEGQNVTLSCEQNLNHDAMYWYRQDPGQGLRLIYYSQIVNDFQKGDIAEGYSVSREKKESFPLTVTSAQKNPTAFYLCASSRTSGGLTGELFFGEGSRLTVL.

The gene calls are TRBV20-1 and TRBJ1-5; D gene unclear. Germline V gene data show CDR1 as DFQATT and CDR2 as SNEGSKA (reference sequence). This CDR3 region has 8 residues. CDR3 sequence (DNA): TGCGACCCGCGGTTGCAGCATTTT. Translated: CDPRLQHF.

V is TRBV12-3 or TRBV12-4 and J is TRBJ1-5, with D possibly matching TRBD1 (5 bases). The CDR3 runs to 12 residues. Trimming shortened V by 3 bases and J by 9 bases, and 9 bases separated the two germline ends. CDR3 loop: CASSFWGGPQHF. The CDR3 DNA reads as TGTGCCAGCAGTTTTTGGGGGGGGCCCCAGCATTTT.

The V and J genes are TRBV29-1 and TRBJ2-5; D uncertain. V lost 4 bases and J lost 5, with 5 bases in between. The germline gives CDR1 SQVTM, CDR2 ANQGSEA. The CDR3 has 10 residues. This CDR3 is CSVVLETQYF. The CDR3 DNA is TGCAGCGTTGTTCTGGAGACCCAGTACTTC.

The rearrangement uses TRBV7-8 and TRBJ1-1; 8 positions match TRBD1. Germline V lookup: CDR1 SGHVS, CDR2 FQNEAQ. This CDR3 comprises 18 residues. With V trimmed by 4 bases and J by 4 bases, 17 bases remained unmatched. DNA for the CDR3: TGTGCCAGCAGCTGGAGACAGGGGATGGGGGTTGAGGGCACTGAAGCTTTCTTT. Translated: CASSWRQGMGVEGTEAFF. Using reference TRBV7-8 and TRBJ1-1 for the parts outside the CDR3, the full variable domain is GAGVSQSPRYKVAKRGQDVALRCDPISGHVSLFWYQQALGQGPEFLTYFQNEAQLDKSGLPSDRFFAERPEGSVSTLKIQRTQQEDSAVYLCASSWRQGMGVEGTEAFFGQGTRLTVV.

This chain joins TRBV19 and TRBJ1-1; 11 positions agree with TRBD1. CDR3 size: 14 residues. Germline V gene lookup returns CDR1 LNHDA and CDR2 SQIVND (reference sequence). V lost 6 bases, J lost 7 bases, and 7 bases stayed unmatched. This CDR3 is CASRTGQGGIEAFF. The CDR3 coding sequence is TGTGCCAGTAGAACGGGACAGGGGGGAATTGAAGCTTTCTTT.

The rearrangement uses TRBV2 and TRBJ2-1; the D gene is possibly TRBD1 (6 bases). Germline CDR1 SNHLY, CDR2 FYNNEI. V shed 5 bases and J shed 4 bases, with 18 bases lying between them. The CDR3 runs 16 residues. In DNA, the CDR3 is TGTGCCAGCAGTATTGCCCCGACAGGAGTATACAATGAGCAGTTCTTC. It specifies CASSIAPTGVYNEQFF.

V usage is TRBV29-1 and J usage is TRBJ2-1; the match to TRBD1 covers 8 bases. The CDR3 spans 13 residues. V shed 6 bases and J 3 bases; nucleotides not matched to a gene: 4. From germline, CDR1 is SQVTM and CDR2 ANQGSEA. Here the CDR3 DNA reads TGCAGCGTCGCCGGGACAGGCTACAATGAGCAGTTCTTC. It is translated as CSVAGTGYNEQFF.

The chain employs TRBV6-5 and TRBJ1-2; no clear D. The germline CDR1 and CDR2 sequences are MNHEY and SVGAGI. Trimming stripped 7 bases from V and 4 bases from J, with 16 bases between. The CDR3 length is 14 residues. CDR3 nucleotide sequence: TGTGCCAGCACCGGACTGGGGTCCGGCTATGGCTACACCTTC. It translates to CASTGLGSGYGYTF.

The chain carries TRBV7-9 and TRBJ1-2, with 7 bases identical to TRBD1. The J segment lost 6 bases and the V segment lost 1 base, leaving 2 bases of the junction unmatched. This CDR3 is 13 amino acids long. Germline CDR1 is SEHNR and CDR2 is FQNEAQ (reference sequence). The CDR3 sequence: CASSLGQGNGYTF. The CDR3 nucleotides read TGTGCCAGCAGCTTAGGACAGGGTAATGGCTACACCTTC.

The chain recombines TRBV10-3 with TRBJ2-3; no firm D call. Germline CDR1 is ENHRY and CDR2 is SYGVKD. Trimming shortened V by 2 bases and J by 0 bases, and 6 bases separated the two germline ends. The CDR3 consists of 14 residues. CDR3 in amino acids: CAISEGVSTDTQYF. CDR3 coding DNA: TGTGCCATCAGTGAGGGAGTCAGCACAGATACGCAGTATTTT.